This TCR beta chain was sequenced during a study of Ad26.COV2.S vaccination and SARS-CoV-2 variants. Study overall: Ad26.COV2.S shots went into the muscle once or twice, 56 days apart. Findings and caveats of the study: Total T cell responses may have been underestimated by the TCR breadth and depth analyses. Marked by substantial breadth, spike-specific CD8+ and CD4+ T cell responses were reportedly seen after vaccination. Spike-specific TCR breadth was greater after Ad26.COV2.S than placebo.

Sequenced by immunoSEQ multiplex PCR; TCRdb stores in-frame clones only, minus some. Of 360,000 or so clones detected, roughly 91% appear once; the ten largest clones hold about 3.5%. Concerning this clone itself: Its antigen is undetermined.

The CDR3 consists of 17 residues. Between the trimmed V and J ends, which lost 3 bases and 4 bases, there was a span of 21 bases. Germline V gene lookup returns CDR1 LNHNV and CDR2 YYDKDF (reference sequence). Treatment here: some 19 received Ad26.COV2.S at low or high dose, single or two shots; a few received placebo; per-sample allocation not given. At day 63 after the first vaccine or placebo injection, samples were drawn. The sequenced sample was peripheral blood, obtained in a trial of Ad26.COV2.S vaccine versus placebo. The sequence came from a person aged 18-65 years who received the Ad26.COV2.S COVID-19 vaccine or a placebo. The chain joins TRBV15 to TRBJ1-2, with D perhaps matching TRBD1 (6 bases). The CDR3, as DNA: TGTGCCACCAGCAGTGCCCGACAGGACTATACGTCCTATGGCTACACCTTC. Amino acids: CATSSARQDYTSYGYTF.